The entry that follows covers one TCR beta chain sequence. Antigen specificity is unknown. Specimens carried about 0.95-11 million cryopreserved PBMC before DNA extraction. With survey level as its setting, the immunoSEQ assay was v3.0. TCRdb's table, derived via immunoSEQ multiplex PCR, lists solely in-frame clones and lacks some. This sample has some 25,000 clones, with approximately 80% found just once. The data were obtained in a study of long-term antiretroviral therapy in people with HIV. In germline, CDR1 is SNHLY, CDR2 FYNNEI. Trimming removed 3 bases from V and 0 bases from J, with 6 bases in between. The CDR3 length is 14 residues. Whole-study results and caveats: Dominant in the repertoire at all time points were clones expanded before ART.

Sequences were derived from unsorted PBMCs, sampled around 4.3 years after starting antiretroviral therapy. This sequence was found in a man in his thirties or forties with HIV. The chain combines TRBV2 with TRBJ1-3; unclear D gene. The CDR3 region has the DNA TGTGCCAGCAGTGAGGTCAGCTCTGGAAACACCATATATTTT. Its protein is CASSEVSSGNTIYF.